The TCR beta chain under discussion was sequenced for a study of blood T cell repertoires in COVID-19. Across the whole study: COVID-19 samples from acute and convalescent phases originated in the United States, Italy and Spain. Sample material is recorded as cDNA or gDNA derived from T cells, B-cell-depleted T cells, or PBMCs.

Libraries were prepared by immunoSEQ multiplex PCR; TCRdb keeps only in-frame clonotypes and omits some of them. The table has 200,000 to 250,000 clones, just over 85% seen once. Germline CDR1 MNHEY, CDR2 SMNVEV (reference sequence). V shed 3 bases and J shed 4 bases, with 12 bases lying between them. The CDR3 spans 14 residues. The TCR originated in a man over 45 with acute or convalescent COVID-19. This chain connects TRBV27 to TRBJ1-1; possible D gene TRBD1, 6 bases. Sequenced input: peripheral blood. The CDR3 loop is CASSLSGAGTEAFF. The CDR3 DNA is TGTGCCAGCAGTTTGTCAGGGGCAGGCACTGAAGCTTTCTTT.